The 20 T cell receptor beta chains in this list originate from one sample, sequenced in a study of OX40 agonist ivuxolimab in advanced cancers. Clones were sequenced by immunoSEQ multiplex PCR, and TCRdb holds only the in-frame ones, with some missing. Of 78,000 or so clones listed, approximately 90% are singletons. The source was CD4+ or CD8+ T cells sorted from blood, collected in a trial of the OX40 agonist ivuxolimab. These receptors all stem from an adult with an advanced solid tumor such as melanoma, head and neck, liver or kidney cancer.

The genes are TRBV18 and TRBJ2-6; D unresolved. CDR1 and CDR2 (germline): KGHSH, LQKENI. The CDR3 is 13 amino acids. V was clipped by 8 bases and J by 0 bases, with 5 bases between them. The CDR3 DNA follows: TGTGCCAGCCAGATCTCTGGGGCCAACGTCCTGACTTTC. Protein product: CASQISGANVLTF.

The chain joins TRBV5-4 to TRBJ1-4; a possible D gene is TRBD1 (5 bases). Germline V gene lookup returns CDR1 SGHNT and CDR2 YYREEE (reference sequence). V was shortened by 0 bases and J by 2 bases, with 11 bases between the two germline ends. CDR3 length equals 16 residues. The CDR3: CASSLAGAGTNEKLFF. Written as DNA, the CDR3 is TGTGCCAGCAGCTTGGCCGGGGCGGGCACTAATGAAAAACTGTTTTTT.

Written as DNA, the CDR3 is TGTGCCAGTAGCTGGACTAGCGGGAGAGGGGAGCAGTACTTC. Its translation: CASSWTSGRGEQYF. The chain recombines TRBV19 with TRBJ2-7; 13 bases map to TRBD2. The V and J ends lost 6 bases and 7 bases, in that order; junction bases with no gene match: 6. This CDR3 region has 14 residues. The germline V gene encodes CDR1 LNHDA and CDR2 SQIVND (reference sequence).

V gene TRBV19 combines with J gene TRBJ1-2; 9 nucleotides align to TRBD1. After removal of 4 bases from V and 4 bases from J, the junction contained 4 bases not matched to a gene. From germline, CDR1 is LNHDA and CDR2 SQIVND (reference sequence). The CDR3 has 14 amino acids. The CDR3 nucleotides are TGTGCCAGTAGTAGGGGACAGGGCGCCTATGGCTACACCTTC. It is translated as CASSRGQGAYGYTF.

V usage is TRBV6-1 and J usage is TRBJ2-5, with D possibly being TRBD1 or TRBD2 (7 bases each). This CDR3 has 15 amino acids. Deletions cut 7 bases from V and 4 bases from J, with 19 bases between. Germline lookup yields CDR1 MNHNS and CDR2 SASEGT. The CDR3 reads CASNEAGGVRETQYF. In DNA, the CDR3 is TGTGCCAGCAACGAGGCAGGGGGGGTGCGAGAGACCCAGTACTTC.

The chain recombines TRBV19 with TRBJ2-5, with 8 bases aligning to TRBD2. Germline V lookup: CDR1 LNHDA, CDR2 SQIVND (reference sequence). The CDR3 runs 14 residues. Unmatched junction bases numbered 8, after V lost 6 bases and J lost 5 bases. CDR3 amino acids: CASRTSGGEETQYF. The CDR3 DNA reads as TGTGCCAGTAGAACTAGCGGAGGGGAGGAGACCCAGTACTTC.

This chain joins TRBV2 and TRBJ2-3, with a tentative D call TRBD1 (5 bases). CDR1 is SNHLY, CDR2 FYNNEI, per germline. CDR3 size: 14 residues. The V end lost 6 bases, the J end lost 7 bases, and 17 bases lay between the germline ends. DNA of the CDR3: TGTGCCAGCAGAGCAACCGCACAGGATTATACGCAGTATTTT. Its protein is CASRATAQDYTQYF.

The chain employs TRBV4-2 and TRBJ2-2, with D tentatively TRBD2 (6 bases). The V end lost 8 bases, the J end lost 7 bases, and 20 bases lay between the germline ends. The CDR3 contains 15 residues. Germline V gene sequence: CDR1 LGHNA, CDR2 YNFKEQ. The CDR3 DNA reads as TGTGCCAGCCGCCCACTGGGCGGGACTGTCGGGGAGCTGTTTTTT. Protein product: CASRPLGGTVGELFF.

J is TRBJ2-7 and V is TRBV6-5; TRBD1 matches 8 bases. Germline CDR1 reads MNHEY; CDR2 reads SVGAGI. The J segment lost 5 bases and the V segment lost 0 bases, leaving 6 bases of the junction unmatched. The CDR3 is made up of 15 amino acids. The chain's CDR3 is CASSYSSQGAHEQYF. The CDR3 DNA reads as TGTGCCAGCAGTTACTCTTCTCAGGGGGCCCACGAGCAGTACTTC.

This clone was recorded a few times. The chain combines TRBV7-9 with TRBJ2-3; D unclear. CDR1 is SEHNR, CDR2 FQNEAQ, per germline (reference sequence). CDR3 size: 16 residues. Trimming cost V 1 base and J 7 bases, with 18 bases left between them. In nucleotides, the CDR3 is TGTGCCAGCAGCTTAGGGTCCAGGTCCATCGTGAATACGCAGTATTTT. Translation: CASSLGSRSIVNTQYF.

V and J are TRBV6-6 and TRBJ2-4; D is perhaps TRBD2 (6 bases). Germline values: CDR1 MNHNY, CDR2 SVGAGI (reference sequence). The CDR3 length is 14 residues. Between the trimmed V and J ends, which lost 8 bases and 2 bases, there was a span of 13 bases. The CDR3 reads CASLSGGSKNIQYF. The CDR3 bases are TGTGCCAGCCTATCTGGGGGGTCCAAAAACATTCAGTACTTC.

J is TRBJ1-4 and V is TRBV4-2; D gene uncertain. The V end was cut by 0 bases, the J end by 0 bases, with 8 bases between. This CDR3 is built from 16 residues. CDR1 is LGHNA, CDR2 YNFKEQ, per germline. As DNA, the CDR3 is TGTGCCAGCAGCCAAGAAGTGCAGCCAACTAATGAAAAACTGTTTTTT. Its translation: CASSQEVQPTNEKLFF.

This clone was detected only a few times. The V call is TRBV7-9, the J call TRBJ1-5; D gene unclear. This CDR3 has 13 residues. In germline, CDR1 is SEHNR, CDR2 FQNEAQ (reference sequence). V lost 1 base, J lost 4 bases, and 5 bases lay in between. The CDR3 loop is CASSLVENQPQHF. In nucleotides, the CDR3 is TGTGCCAGCAGCTTAGTGGAAAATCAGCCCCAGCATTTT.

This clone was seen just once. The rearrangement uses TRBV19 and TRBJ2-7; TRBD1 or TRBD2 may be the D gene (5 bases each). The CDR3 spans 14 residues. Per the germline V gene, CDR1 is LNHDA and CDR2 is SQIVND (reference sequence). The germline V and J ends were trimmed by 5 bases and 0 bases, with 11 bases remaining between them. The chain's CDR3 is CASSGTSSSYEQYF. CDR3 nucleotides: TGTGCCAGTAGTGGGACGTCCTCCTCCTACGAGCAGTACTTC.

V gene TRBV7-9 combines with J gene TRBJ2-5; D is tentatively TRBD1 or TRBD2 (5 bases each). CDR1 and CDR2 (germline): SEHNR, FQNEAQ (reference sequence). Deletions cut 5 bases from V and 2 bases from J, with 12 bases between. The CDR3 totals 14 residues. CDR3 nucleotides: TGTGCCAGCAGCCACGGGGCAGCTCAAGAGACCCAGTACTTC. It specifies CASSHGAAQETQYF.

The chain recombines TRBV14 with TRBJ2-5; 7 nucleotides match TRBD2. There are 16 residues in the CDR3. Germline lookup yields CDR1 SGHDN and CDR2 FVKESK. J lost 3 bases, V lost 4 bases, and 11 bases had no gene match. The CDR3 loop reads CASSPPIAAGEETQYF. The CDR3 coding sequence is TGTGCCAGCAGCCCACCCATAGCGGCGGGGGAAGAGACCCAGTACTTC. Drawing the rest from reference TRBV14 and TRBJ2-5, the complete variable domain is EAGVTQFPSHSVIEKGQTVTLRCDPISGHDNLYWYRRVMGKEIKFLLHFVKESKQDESGMPNNRFLAERTGGTYSTLKVQPAELEDSGVYFCASSPPIAAGEETQYFGPGTRLLVL.

The gene calls are TRBV6-6 and TRBJ2-2, with TRBD2 identical over 8 bases. CDR1 is MNHNY, CDR2 SVGAGI, per germline (reference sequence). There are 16 residues in the CDR3. The ends lost 0 bases at V and 10 bases at J; junction bases unmatched: 10. The CDR3, as DNA: TGTGCCAGCAGTTACTCGGGGAGTAGCGGGATTGTGGAGCTGTTTTTT. Translating gives CASSYSGSSGIVELFF.

The chain carries TRBV6-5 and TRBJ1-1, with 7 bases matching TRBD1. Germline assignment: CDR1 MNHEY and CDR2 SVGAGI. This CDR3 spans 14 amino acids. V shed 8 bases, J shed 7 bases, and the junction held 13 bases outside the gene matches. CDR3 protein: CASQATGFNGEAFF. The CDR3 DNA reads as TGTGCCAGCCAAGCGACAGGGTTTAATGGTGAAGCTTTCTTT.

This chain joins TRBV4-1 and TRBJ1-5; D is possibly TRBD1 (6 bases). CDR1 and CDR2 (germline): MGHRA, YSYEKL. The CDR3 is 14 residues long. V was pared by 0 bases and J by 7 bases, with 10 bases between. The CDR3 spells CASSQDRGGQPQHF. The CDR3 DNA is TGCGCCAGCAGCCAAGACAGGGGTGGACAGCCCCAGCATTTT.

Only one count was recorded for this clone. This CDR3 reads CASSLDYDRSAYEQYF. CDR3 in DNA: TGTGCCAGCAGCTTAGACTATGACAGGTCCGCCTACGAGCAGTACTTC. The V and J genes are TRBV11-3 and TRBJ2-7, with D maybe TRBD1 (6 bases). From germline, CDR1 is SGHNT and CDR2 YENEEA. Trimming took 0 bases from V and 2 from J, leaving 14 bases between them. This CDR3 spans 16 amino acids.